This TCR beta chain derives from a study of CD8 T cells in Susac syndrome. When the RNA was reverse transcribed, random hexamers were used with an input of roughly 0.45 to 1 ug. TCRdb re-derived calls from the immunoSEQ multiplex PCR reads in MiXCR, one entry per CDR3 protein. The profile shows around 200,000 distinct CDR3 sequences, 95% of them singletons. CDR1 and CDR2 from the germline V gene are DFQATT and SNEGSKA (reference sequence). J gave up 7 bases and V 6 bases, and 12 bases lay outside the gene matches. This CDR3 has 15 residues. The TCR comes from a human donor with multiple sclerosis. The chain couples TRBV20-1 to TRBJ1-6, with 7 positions matching TRBD1. The sequencing sample was made of CD4+ T cells from PBMCs. The CDR3 bases are TGCAGTGCCAGGCGTGAGACAGGGCAGAATTCACCCCTCCACTTT. Its translation: CSARRETGQNSPLHF.